The 23 T cell receptor beta chains presented below share a single source sample, sequenced in a study of regulatory T cells in long-lasting Graves disease. The sample's time point: newly diagnosed GD, antithyroid drugs for less than 3 months. The authors made the TCR library using RNA they extracted from PBMCs. The TCR beta library used iRepertoire HTBI primers with Arm-PCR amplification of CDR3. TCRdb reprocessed the multiplex PCR reads with MiXCR, giving one entry per CDR3 protein. The repertoire consists of roughly 610,000 distinct CDR3 sequences, with about 16% occurring once and the leading ten covering 18%. These sequences were also reported in another study, on T cells in Graves' hyperthyroidism and ophthalmopathy.

The sequencing here drew on peripheral blood mononuclear cells (PBMCs), taken at new diagnosis, from a patient treated with antithyroid drugs. These receptors all come from a woman in her twenties or thirties with Graves disease.

This clonotype was detected many times. The chain employs TRBV7-2 and TRBJ2-7, with TRBD2 matching over 7 bases. CDR1 SGHTA and CDR2 FQGNSA come from the germline V gene. V gave up 2 bases and J gave up 3 bases; unmatched junction bases: 7. The CDR3 has 15 amino acids. The CDR3 DNA reads TGTGCCAGCAGCTTATTTCCGGGAGGACACTACGAGCAGTACTTC. Its translation is CASSLFPGGHYEQYF.

This clonotype showed up just a few times. The rearrangement links TRBV20-1 to TRBJ2-4; 7 bases agree with TRBD1. The CDR3 is made up of 14 amino acids. Germline CDR1 DFQATT, CDR2 SNEGSKA (reference sequence). The CDR3 nucleotides read TGCAGCAGTAAGGGGGCTTGGGCCAAAAACATTCAGTACTTC. Its protein is CSSKGAWAKNIQYF.

This clonotype was observed a few times. CDR3 loop: CASSVEAVTGTEAFF. The CDR3 DNA reads TGTGCCAGCAGCGTAGAAGCAGTAACTGGGACTGAAGCTTTCTTT. The chain recombines TRBV9 with TRBJ1-1; D unresolved. V lost 0 bases and J 5 bases, leaving 14 bases between the germline ends. This CDR3 has 15 residues. Germline V gene sequence: CDR1 SGDLS, CDR2 YYNGEE.

This chain links TRBV15 with TRBJ2-2; 8 bases fit TRBD1. Trimming took 5 bases from V and 1 from J; bases not matched to a gene: 6. The V gene's germline CDR1 is LNHNV and CDR2 YYDKDF (reference sequence). There are 16 residues in the CDR3. This CDR3 reads CATSPLGTGNTGELFF. Written as DNA, the CDR3 is TGTGCCACCAGCCCCCTAGGGACAGGGAACACCGGGGAGCTGTTTTTT.

This chain joins TRBV24-1 and TRBJ2-2, with TRBD2 identical over 11 bases. The germline gives CDR1 KGHDR, CDR2 SFDVKD. The trim removed 2 bases at V and 4 bases at J, leaving 5 bases unmatched. The CDR3 contains 17 residues. The CDR3 DNA reads as TGTGCCACCAGTGATTCTCGACTAGCGGGACGCACCGGGGAGCTGTTTTTT. Encoded protein: CATSDSRLAGRTGELFF.

In this sample, this clonotype turned up a few times. The V and J genes are TRBV6-1 and TRBJ1-1; tentative D call: TRBD1 (6 bases). Germline values: CDR1 MNHNS, CDR2 SASEGT. The CDR3 has 15 amino acids. V was pared by 6 bases and J by 0 bases, with 14 bases between. The CDR3 loop reads CASRWTVTMNTEAFF. The CDR3 nucleotides read TGTGCCAGCAGGTGGACAGTAACCATGAACACTGAAGCTTTCTTT.

The V and J genes are TRBV6-1 and TRBJ2-3, with 10 positions matching TRBD2. J lost 6 bases, V lost 8 bases, and 14 bases had no gene match. Germline V lookup: CDR1 MNHNS, CDR2 SASEGT. The CDR3 runs 16 residues. The CDR3: CASSPPSGRARDTQYF. In nucleotides, the CDR3 is TGTGCCAGCTCACCACCCAGCGGGAGGGCCCGGGATACGCAGTATTTT.

Many counts were recorded for this clonotype. This rearrangement joins TRBV6-1 to TRBJ2-3; D not certain. V shed 6 bases and J shed 2 bases, with 9 bases lying between them. The CDR3 contains 13 residues. Germline V gene sequence: CDR1 MNHNS, CDR2 SASEGT. CDR3 bases: TGTGCCAGCAGAATGGCCGACACAGATACGCAGTATTTT. Translation: CASRMADTDTQYF.

This clonotype was detected a few times. The chain combines TRBV11-3 with TRBJ2-3; unclear D gene. The germline V gene has CDR1 SGHNT and CDR2 YENEEA. Trimming removed 4 bases at V and 1 base at J, with 15 bases between. CDR3 length: 16 residues. CDR3 amino acids: CASSSSHRVGTDTQYF. The CDR3 DNA reads TGTGCCAGCAGCTCATCCCACCGAGTAGGCACAGATACGCAGTATTTT.

A note on this clonotype: A read error may account for a junction end that differs from germline. This sequence joins TRBV28 and TRBJ2-7, with 10 bases identical to TRBD2. The CDR3 runs 14 residues. CDR1 is MDHEN and CDR2 is SYDVKM in the germline V gene. The DNA of the CDR3 is TGTGCCAGCAGTTACACTAGCGGGACCTACGGGCAGTACTTC. Amino acid sequence: CASSYTSGTYGQYF.

This clonotype was seen a handful of times. The V gene is TRBV6-2 or TRBV6-3, the J gene TRBJ2-7; the match to TRBD2 covers 11 bases. CDR1 and CDR2 from the germline V gene are MNHEY and SVGEGT. J gave up 7 bases and V 3 bases, and 5 bases lay outside the gene matches. The CDR3 totals 14 residues. CDR3 in amino acids: CASSYYSGRGEQYF. The DNA of the CDR3 is TGTGCCAGCAGTTATTATAGCGGGAGGGGGGAGCAGTACTTC.

In its sample, this clonotype was seen many times. The CDR3 sequence is CAISAVGESYGYTF. The CDR3 DNA reads as TGTGCCATCAGTGCGGTTGGGGAATCCTATGGCTACACCTTC. V usage is TRBV10-3 and J usage is TRBJ1-2; D gene ambiguous. Trimming took 4 bases from V and 4 from J, leaving 13 bases between them. This CDR3 is 14 amino acids long. In germline, CDR1 is ENHRY, CDR2 SYGVKD.

This chain connects TRBV9 to TRBJ2-1; weak D call: TRBD2 (5 bases). Trimming cost V 1 base and J 12 bases, with 14 bases left between them. Germline CDR1 is SGDLS and CDR2 is YYNGEE. The CDR3 is made up of 13 amino acids. The CDR3 reads CASSVLEVVAQFF. CDR3 sequence (DNA): TGTGCCAGCAGCGTATTGGAGGTGGTTGCGCAGTTCTTC.

This clonotype was recorded many times. The rearrangement uses TRBV2 and TRBJ2-3, with 12 positions matching TRBD2. V was clipped by 4 bases and J by 1 base; unmatched bases: 0. Germline CDR1 and CDR2: SNHLY and FYNNEI. CDR3 length: 15 residues. The CDR3 reads CASSGLAGGTDTQYF. The CDR3 DNA reads as TGTGCCAGCAGTGGACTAGCGGGAGGCACAGATACGCAGTATTTT. Complete variable domain (other parts from reference TRBV2 and TRBJ2-3): EPEVTQTPSHQVTQMGQEVILRCVPISNHLYFYWYRQILGQKVEFLVSFYNNEISEKSEIFDDQFSVERPDGSNFTLKIRSTKLEDSAMYFCASSGLAGGTDTQYFGPGTRLTVL.

This clonotype was found many times. J is TRBJ2-1 and V is TRBV11-2; D call uncertain. Germline CDR1 is SGHAT and CDR2 is FQNNGV. V lost 4 bases to trimming and J lost 0 bases, with 10 bases between them. The CDR3 has 15 residues. The DNA for the CDR3 is TGTGCCAGCAGCTCCCGGGCCACCTCCTACAATGAGCAGTTCTTC. Translating gives CASSSRATSYNEQFF.

This clonotype was seen repeatedly, ten times or more. The V and J genes are TRBV5-1 and TRBJ1-1, with D perhaps matching TRBD1 (5 bases). This CDR3 is built from 14 residues. Germline assignment: CDR1 SGHRS and CDR2 YFSETQ. Trimming removed 7 bases from V and 2 bases from J, with 15 bases in between. The CDR3 here is CASQREGSNTEAFF. CDR3 nucleotides: TGCGCCAGCCAACGGGAGGGGAGCAACACTGAAGCTTTCTTT.

The chain joins TRBV19 to TRBJ1-5; D uncertain. V was trimmed by 3 bases and J by 2 bases, leaving 14 bases between them. This CDR3 comprises 16 residues. Per germline, CDR1 LNHDA and CDR2 SQIVND (reference sequence). The CDR3 protein is CASSIWVPGGNQPQHF. The CDR3 DNA follows: TGTGCCAGTAGTATTTGGGTTCCCGGGGGCAATCAGCCCCAGCATTTT.

This clonotype was observed many times. This chain links TRBV7-2 with TRBJ2-7, with TRBD1 as a possible D gene (6 bases). The CDR3 consists of 14 residues. Trimming removed 2 bases at V and 2 bases at J, with 10 bases between. Germline CDR1 SGHTA, CDR2 FQGNSA. CDR3 DNA: TGTGCCAGCAGCTTATCCGCAGGGGCCTACGAGCAGTACTTC. It codes for CASSLSAGAYEQYF.

There are many counts of this clonotype. The chain recombines TRBV30 with TRBJ2-5, with TRBD2 as a possible D gene (5 bases). CDR1 and CDR2 from the germline V gene are GTSNPN and SVGIG (reference sequence). V was shortened by 0 bases and J by 2 bases, with 7 bases between the two germline ends. This CDR3 is 13 amino acids long. CDR3 amino acids: CAWSVTSQETQYF. In nucleotides, the CDR3 is TGTGCCTGGAGTGTTACTAGTCAAGAGACCCAGTACTTC. The variable domain in full, with the rest retrieved from reference TRBV30 and TRBJ2-5, is SQTIHQWPATLVQPVGSPLSLECTVEGTSNPNLYWYRQAAGRGLQLLFYSVGIGQISSEVPQNLSASRPQDRQFILSSKKLLLSDSGFYLCAWSVTSQETQYFGPGTRLLVL.

This clonotype has at least ten counts. The rearrangement links TRBV7-2 to TRBJ1-2; D unclear. The CDR3 sequence is 15 residues long. V lost 3 bases, J lost 6 bases, and 17 bases lay in between. CDR1 and CDR2 (germline): SGHTA, FQGNSA. The CDR3 DNA sequence: TGTGCCAGCAGCTTCGGTTTGCAGAATAGAAATGGCTACACCTTC. Translation gives CASSFGLQNRNGYTF.

This clonotype was seen many times. The chain recombines TRBV7-9 with TRBJ1-1, with D perhaps TRBD1 (5 bases). Germline CDR1 reads SEHNR; CDR2 reads FQNEAQ (reference sequence). V dropped 9 bases and J dropped 3 bases, with 20 bases sitting between them. The CDR3 covers 15 residues. The CDR3 nucleotides read TGTGCCAGTATTGCCTTCGGAGGGGAGGACACTGAAGCTTTCTTT. It codes for CASIAFGGEDTEAFF.

This clonotype was seen repeatedly, ten times or more. This chain links TRBV28 with TRBJ2-7; 7 bases match TRBD2. Germline V gives CDR1 MDHEN, CDR2 SYDVKM. The CDR3 covers 15 residues. The V and J ends lost 3 bases and 0 bases, in that order; junction bases with no gene match: 5. CDR3 DNA: TGTGCCAGCAGTTTTTGGGGGGGGAGCTCCTACGAGCAGTACTTC. It specifies CASSFWGGSSYEQYF.

This clonotype was detected many times. The chain carries TRBV28 and TRBJ2-1; TRBD2 agrees at 11 bases. Losses at the gene ends were 6 bases for V and 4 bases for J; bases not matched to a gene: 2. The CDR3 covers 14 residues. The germline CDR1 and CDR2 sequences are MDHEN and SYDVKM. CDR3: CASRTSGKYNEQFF. CDR3 sequence (DNA): TGTGCCAGCAGGACTAGCGGGAAATACAATGAGCAGTTCTTC.